This T cell receptor (beta chain) was observed in a study of human T cells and chemical hapten exposure. As concerns this clonotype: Its cognate antigen is unknown.

Study results and limitations: DPC sensitization produced no change in TCRs with frequency above 1 in 1000.

The time point is: healthy volunteer bleed at 6 weeks. Total RNA extraction was carried out from unfractionated whole blood. The library labeled individual cDNA molecules by adding unique molecular identifiers to them. TCRdb analysed the RACE reads with MiXCR anew, one entry per CDR3 protein. The sample carries approximately 81,000 distinct CDR3 sequences, 8.6% recorded once. In germline, CDR1 is SQVTM, CDR2 ANQGSEA. Losses at the gene ends were 4 bases for V and 1 base for J; bases not matched to a gene: 4. The CDR3 covers 16 residues. This chain joins TRBV29-1 and TRBJ2-4; 13 nucleotides line up with TRBD2. The specimen was whole blood. This receptor was taken from a male donor in good health. Some clones in this sample may be carry-over from other donors' samples. This CDR3 is CSVGTSGSMAKNIQYF. The CDR3 nucleotides are TGCAGCGTTGGGACTAGCGGGAGTATGGCCAAAAACATTCAGTACTTC. The full variable domain, in which reference TRBV29-1 and TRBJ2-4 provide the parts outside the CDR3, is SAVISQKPSRDICQRGTSLTIQCQVDSQVTMMFWYRQQPGQSLTLIATANQGSEATYESGFVIDKFPISRPNLTFSTLTVSNMSPEDSSIYLCSVGTSGSMAKNIQYFGAGTRLSVL.